One sample yielded the 3 T cell receptor beta chains listed below, sequenced in a study of vaccination effects on CD4 cells after COVID-19 (dated by TCRdb to between 2021 and 2022). After less than 13 days of culture, CD4+ T cells were isolated with the EasySep CD4+ T cell isolation kit. Library prep was done by the immunoSEQ multiplex PCR assay. TCRdb limited this immuneACCESS table to in-frame rearrangements with V and J called. A share of clones is missing; checked studies link under half to unresolved V genes, and the rest is unexplained. Present in this sample are tens of thousands of clones, under 85% of which were seen just once. Less than 25% of the sample goes to the ten largest clones. Their cognate antigens are unknown. The input for sequencing was CD4+ T cells from PBMCs cultured without peptide, taken before COVID-19 vaccination. The receptors shown here come from a human donor who had a prior SARS-CoV-2 infection.

This clone was detected only once. V gene TRBV5-5 combines with J gene TRBJ2-3, with D uncertain. Germline V CDR1 and CDR2: SGHKS, YYEKEE (reference sequence). The CDR3 runs to 16 residues. The V and J ends lost 4 bases and 1 base respectively, with 16 bases between them. The CDR3 DNA sequence: TGTGCCAGCAGCGTTGGATTGTATTCCGGCACAGATACGCAGTATTTT. It yields the protein CASSVGLYSGTDTQYF.

This chain connects TRBV4-2 to TRBJ1-1, with D tentatively TRBD1 (5 bases). The CDR3 has 16 amino acids. The V end was cut by 3 bases, the J end by 5 bases, with 19 bases between. CDR1 LGHNA and CDR2 YNFKEQ come from the germline V gene. This chain's CDR3 is CASSHRDGLLGTEAFF. The CDR3, as DNA: TGTGCCAGCAGCCACCGGGACGGCCTGTTGGGGACTGAAGCTTTCTTT.

This clone was picked up a small number of times. The chain has TRBV6-5 and TRBJ2-7, with 7 nucleotides matching TRBD1. The V segment lost 6 bases and the J segment 5 bases; nucleotides outside the gene matches: 10. Germline V gives CDR1 MNHEY, CDR2 SVGAGI. The CDR3 spans 14 residues. The CDR3 DNA sequence: TGTGCCAGCAGGCGAGGGGGCTATCTTGACGAGCAGTACTTC. Translating gives CASRRGGYLDEQYF.